Following are 28 T cell receptor beta chains from one sample sequenced in a study of T cells in Graves' hyperthyroidism and ophthalmopathy. Amplified TCR beta CDR3 regions came from RNA transcripts. HTBI primers were employed in a first-round RT-PCR of the TCR CDR3. MiXCR, run by TCRdb on the multiplex PCR reads, gives a single entry per CDR3 protein. The sample shows roughly 360,000 distinct CDR3 sequences, about 13% of them seen only once. The specimen was blood. The receptor set was obtained from a man aged 25 to 45 with Graves' hyperthyroidism that later progressed to Graves' ophthalmopathy.

This clonotype was seen a few times. This sequence joins TRBV11-3 and TRBJ2-7; D is unresolved. The CDR3 runs to 13 residues. Trimming took 6 bases from V and 2 from J, leaving 11 bases between them. CDR1 is SGHNT and CDR2 is YENEEA in the germline V gene. The CDR3 reads CASRGILTYEQYF. The CDR3 bases are TGTGCCAGCAGGGGAATCTTGACCTACGAGCAGTACTTC.

The chain combines TRBV2 with TRBJ2-2, with TRBD1 as a possible D gene (6 bases). The CDR3 spans 15 residues. The V gene's germline CDR1 is SNHLY and CDR2 FYNNEI. Trimming removed 3 bases from V and 5 bases from J, with 13 bases in between. The CDR3 DNA reads TGTGCCAGCAGTGACACCAGGGGTGGAACCGGGGAGCTGTTTTTT. It translates to CASSDTRGGTGELFF. Full variable domain (remainder filled in from reference TRBV2 and TRBJ2-2): EPEVTQTPSHQVTQMGQEVILRCVPISNHLYFYWYRQILGQKVEFLVSFYNNEISEKSEIFDDQFSVERPDGSNFTLKIRSTKLEDSAMYFCASSDTRGGTGELFFGEGSRLTVL.

This clonotype was seen a few times. The CDR3 DNA follows: TGCGCCAGCAGAAGCCACGTATTATCCATGAACACTGAAGCTTTCTTT. Protein product: CASRSHVLSMNTEAFF. The chain combines TRBV4-1 with TRBJ1-1; no definite D call. V gave up 6 bases and J gave up 0 bases, with 17 bases separating them. The CDR3 totals 16 residues. CDR1 MGHRA and CDR2 YSYEKL come from the germline V gene.

This clonotype was seen once. This CDR3 reads CASAAREGAGEKLFF. DNA of the CDR3: TGTGCCAGCGCAGCTCGGGAGGGGGCAGGTGAAAAACTGTTTTTT. The rearrangement uses TRBV7-8 and TRBJ1-4; TRBD1 agrees at 7 bases. This CDR3 has 15 amino acids. Germline V gene sequence: CDR1 SGHVS, CDR2 FQNEAQ. The junction had 13 bases not matched to a gene; V was cut back by 8 bases and J by 7 bases.

Turning to this clonotype: A much larger clone lies a single base off, so this may be a read error. The rearrangement links TRBV20-1 to TRBJ2-7, with D perhaps matching TRBD1 or TRBD2 (6 bases each). This CDR3 has 14 residues. Per germline, CDR1 DFQATT and CDR2 SNEGSKA (reference sequence). The CDR3 coding sequence is TGCAGTGCTAGGGGGAACAGGGACTCCTACGAGCATTACTTC. Translated, it gives CSARGNRDSYEHYF.

The V call is TRBV19, the J call TRBJ2-1; 9 bases map to TRBD1. This CDR3 is built from 17 residues. Trimming removed 0 bases from V and 1 base from J; junction bases left unmatched: 4. Germline values: CDR1 LNHDA, CDR2 SQIVND (reference sequence). This CDR3 is CASSIDPDRGSYNEQFF. The CDR3 nucleotides are TGTGCCAGTAGTATAGACCCGGACAGGGGTTCCTACAATGAGCAGTTCTTC. Together with reference TRBV19 and TRBJ2-1, the CDR3 gives the full variable domain: DGGITQSPKYLFRKEGQNVTLSCEQNLNHDAMYWYRQDPGQGLRLIYYSQIVNDFQKGDIAEGYSVSREKKESFPLTVTSAQKNPTAFYLCASSIDPDRGSYNEQFFGPGTRLTVL.

This clonotype was seen at least ten times. V and J are TRBV20-1 and TRBJ1-4, with D unresolved. The germline V gene has CDR1 DFQATT and CDR2 SNEGSKA (reference sequence). The ends were cut back, 1 base at V and 4 bases at J, with 10 bases in the middle. The CDR3 sequence is 14 residues long. Written as DNA, the CDR3 is TGCAGTGCTAGAGGCTCCAGCAATAATGAAAAACTGTTTTTT. Its protein is CSARGSSNNEKLFF.

To note about this clonotype: A read error may be the cause here, since a much bigger clone is one base away. A read error is likely, as this CDR3 ends without the conserved phenylalanine or tryptophan. The J gene is TRBJ1-5, the V gene TRBV2; TRBD1 matches 10 bases. Germline CDR1 and CDR2: SNHLY and FYNNEI. The CDR3 totals 15 residues. The CDR3 protein is CTSRIGTGANQPQHI. For the CDR3, the DNA is TGTACCAGCCGCATAGGGACAGGGGCCAATCAGCCCCAGCATATT.

In its sample, this clonotype was seen many times. The V and J genes are TRBV4-2 and TRBJ2-2; 10 bases are a match to TRBD2. V shed 3 bases, J shed 7 bases, and the junction held 8 bases outside the gene matches. The CDR3 has 16 amino acids. Germline V gene sequence: CDR1 LGHNA, CDR2 YNFKEQ. DNA for the CDR3: TGTGCCAGCAGCCACCTTCTAGCGGGGGCCGGCGGGGAGCTGTTTTTT. Translating it yields CASSHLLAGAGGELFF.

This clonotype was detected only a few times. The genes are TRBV10-3 and TRBJ1-3; D not certain. V lost 0 bases and J lost 8, with 14 bases in between. The CDR3 loop spans 15 amino acids. In germline, CDR1 is ENHRY, CDR2 SYGVKD. The CDR3 loop is CAISESKGKMDTIYF. The CDR3 DNA reads as TGTGCCATCAGTGAGTCGAAGGGAAAAATGGACACCATATATTTT.

This clonotype was picked up many times. The V gene is TRBV7-9, the J gene TRBJ2-1; D is perhaps TRBD2 (7 bases). The CDR3 is 14 residues long. Germline loops: CDR1 SEHNR, CDR2 FQNEAQ (reference sequence). Deletions cut 3 bases from V and 6 bases from J, with 12 bases between. The CDR3 loop reads CASSFGGPGNEQFF. The CDR3 DNA reads TGTGCCAGCAGCTTCGGGGGGCCGGGCAATGAGCAGTTCTTC.

This clonotype was detected many times. The V call is TRBV20-1, the J call TRBJ2-5; D not resolved. Germline V CDR1 and CDR2: DFQATT, SNEGSKA (reference sequence). Trimming removed 1 base at V and 0 bases at J, with 15 bases between. The CDR3 spans 16 residues. The CDR3 bases are TGCAGTGCTAGAGGCCTGACACATAGGTACCAAGAGACCCAGTACTTC. This sequence encodes CSARGLTHRYQETQYF.

This clonotype has a count of ten or more. Mismatch with germline at one junction end may stem from a read error. J is TRBJ1-5 and V is TRBV12-3 or TRBV12-4; 8 bases line up with TRBD1. The CDR3 is made up of 15 amino acids. The CDR3 here is CASSLLGQVGSALNF. Here the CDR3 DNA reads TGTGCCAGCAGTTTACTGGGACAGGTAGGGTCAGCCCTGAATTTT.

In the case of this clonotype: The junction departs from the called germline gene at one end, perhaps through a read error. The chain links TRBV5-1 to TRBJ1-4; no clear D gene. The CDR3 has 16 amino acids. The germline CDR1 and CDR2 sequences are SGHRS and YFSETQ. CDR3 protein: CASSYLGVPANEKLLF. Here the CDR3 DNA reads TGCGCCAGCAGCTATCTTGGGGTTCCGGCTAATGAAAAACTGCTTTTT.

This chain links TRBV9 with TRBJ2-3; no clear D gene. Trimming removed 3 bases from V and 6 bases from J, with 11 bases in between. The CDR3 runs 13 residues. Germline V gene sequence: CDR1 SGDLS, CDR2 YYNGEE. The CDR3 DNA is TGTGCCAGCAGCGAAACTTCAAGGGATACGCAGTATTTT. This gives the protein CASSETSRDTQYF.

This clonotype has ten or more counts. The chain carries TRBV11-2 and TRBJ2-7, with TRBD2 identical over 10 bases. This CDR3 is built from 18 residues. The ends lost 3 bases at V and 0 bases at J; junction bases unmatched: 11. Germline V CDR1 and CDR2: SGHAT, FQNNGV. The CDR3 DNA reads TGTGCCAGCAGCTTTATGCCCTCTAGCGGGGGTACCTCCTACGAGCAGTACTTC. Residues: CASSFMPSSGGTSYEQYF.

CDR3 sequence: CASSLGGAGANYGYTF. CDR3 DNA sequence: TGTGCCAGCAGCTTAGGAGGGGCCGGAGCTAACTATGGCTACACCTTC. The chain carries TRBV7-9 and TRBJ1-2; TRBD1 might be the D (5 bases). The CDR3 extends over 16 amino acids. Trimming cost V 1 base and J 0 bases, with 12 bases left between them. CDR1 and CDR2 from the germline V gene are SEHNR and FQNEAQ (reference sequence).

The chain carries TRBV4-1 and TRBJ2-3, with a weak D call TRBD1 (6 bases). The germline V gene has CDR1 MGHRA and CDR2 YSYEKL. The length of the CDR3 is 13 residues. V lost 8 bases to trimming and J lost 1 base, with 10 bases between them. CDR3 residues: CASGGPGTDTQYF. CDR3 DNA: TGCGCCAGCGGGGGCCCCGGCACAGATACGCAGTATTTT.

V is TRBV24-1 and J is TRBJ2-7, with a weak D call TRBD1 (5 bases). CDR1 is KGHDR, CDR2 SFDVKD, per germline. V shed 5 bases and J shed 2 bases, with 12 bases lying between them. The CDR3 runs to 14 residues. CDR3 loop: CATSAAGSTYEQYF. CDR3 DNA sequence: TGTGCCACCAGTGCGGCAGGGTCGACCTACGAGCAGTACTTC.

The sample holds a few counts of this clonotype. The chain is built from TRBV7-9 and TRBJ2-7; D call uncertain. V lost 2 bases, J lost 2 bases, and 10 bases lay in between. The CDR3 spans 14 residues. Per the germline V gene, CDR1 is SEHNR and CDR2 is FQNEAQ (reference sequence). CDR3 amino acids: CASSLRRGPYEQYF. The DNA for the CDR3 is TGTGCCAGCAGCTTAAGGAGAGGACCCTACGAGCAGTACTTC.

The genes are TRBV5-1 and TRBJ2-2; 7 nucleotides line up with TRBD1. CDR3 length: 15 amino acids. CDR1 and CDR2 (germline): SGHRS, YFSETQ. The junction had 5 bases not matched to a gene; V was cut back by 1 base and J by 5 bases. The CDR3 reads CASSLWQGETGELFF. The DNA of the CDR3 is TGCGCCAGCAGCTTGTGGCAGGGGGAAACCGGGGAGCTGTTTTTT.

The J gene is TRBJ2-7, the V gene TRBV9; the D is unclear. Between the trimmed V and J ends, which lost 0 bases and 6 bases, there was a span of 16 bases. The germline V gene encodes CDR1 SGDLS and CDR2 YYNGEE. The CDR3 covers 15 residues. CDR3 protein: CASSVGPGSSGEQYF. DNA for the CDR3: TGTGCCAGCAGCGTAGGTCCAGGTTCTTCGGGCGAGCAGTACTTC.

At least ten counts were recorded for this clonotype. The genes are TRBV20-1 and TRBJ2-1; maybe TRBD2 (6 bases). CDR1 and CDR2 (germline): DFQATT, SNEGSKA (reference sequence). The length of the CDR3 is 15 residues. Deletions cut 5 bases from V and 5 bases from J, with 19 bases between. CDR3 amino acids: CSALSPGGGNNEQFF. Written as DNA, the CDR3 is TGCAGTGCTCTCAGTCCCGGGGGAGGCAACAATGAGCAGTTCTTC.

This clonotype was counted between two and nine times. The rearrangement links TRBV6-1 to TRBJ1-2, with D tentatively TRBD1 (6 bases). The CDR3 extends over 14 amino acids. CDR1 and CDR2 from the germline V gene are MNHNS and SASEGT. The ends were cut back, 3 bases at V and 5 bases at J, with 13 bases in the middle. The CDR3: CASSDGTIYYGYTF. Here the CDR3 DNA reads TGTGCCAGCAGTGACGGGACAATTTATTATGGCTACACCTTC.

This clonotype was seen many times. The chain carries TRBV29-1 and TRBJ2-7; 10 bases are a match to TRBD1. V dropped 6 bases and J dropped 6; count of bases not matched to a gene: 8. CDR1 is SQVTM, CDR2 ANQGSEA, per germline. The CDR3 totals 13 residues. CDR3 amino acids: CSVLRDRGGEQYF. The CDR3 DNA follows: TGCAGCGTCCTAAGGGACAGGGGAGGCGAGCAGTACTTC.

The sample holds many counts of this clonotype. V is TRBV7-2 and J is TRBJ1-2; TRBD1 matches 11 bases. The J segment lost 5 bases and the V segment lost 5 bases, leaving 7 bases of the junction unmatched. The CDR3 spans 15 residues. In germline, CDR1 is SGHTA, CDR2 FQGNSA. This CDR3 is CASSKGQGARYGYTF. The DNA of the CDR3 is TGTGCCAGCAGCAAAGGACAGGGGGCGCGATATGGCTACACCTTC. Full variable domain (remainder filled in from reference TRBV7-2 and TRBJ1-2): GAGVSQSPSNKVTEKGKDVELRCDPISGHTALYWYRQSLGQGLEFLIYFQGNSAPDKSGLPSDRFSAERTGGSVSTLTIQRTQQEDSAVYLCASSKGQGARYGYTFGSGTRLTVV.

This clonotype came up many times. J is TRBJ2-7 and V is TRBV4-1; 8 nucleotides agree with TRBD1. This CDR3 is 15 amino acids long. With V trimmed by 6 bases and J by 1 base, 8 bases remained unmatched. The germline gives CDR1 MGHRA, CDR2 YSYEKL. The CDR3 is CASRDRDKASYEQYF. The CDR3 nucleotides read TGCGCCAGCAGGGACAGGGACAAGGCGTCCTACGAGCAGTACTTC.

In this sample, this clonotype turned up a few times. The chain recombines TRBV11-3 with TRBJ1-4; D is unresolved. CDR1 and CDR2 (germline): SGHNT, YENEEA. The CDR3 is made up of 13 amino acids. The V gene lost 2 bases and the J gene lost 3 bases, with 4 bases spanning the gap. CDR3 DNA sequence: TGTGCCAGCAGCTTAATACCTAATGAAAAACTGTTTTTT. Encoded protein: CASSLIPNEKLFF.